Below, one T cell receptor (beta chain) is given with its context. Repertoires were generated with immunoSEQ multiplex PCR, while TCRdb's copy carries only in-frame clones and drops some. The sample consists of some 310,000 clones, 85% to 90% of them appearing once. V lost 6 bases and J lost 5, with 13 bases in between. Germline-derived CDR1 and CDR2 are KGHSH and LQKENI. The length of the CDR3 is 13 residues. Patients from Seattle were sampled longitudinally, starting during active infection. This sample was included in a study of blood T cell repertoires in COVID-19. Looking at the study overall: T cells, B-cell-depleted T cells, or PBMCs provided the cDNA or gDNA that served as material.

The sample comprised peripheral blood. This chain joins TRBV18 and TRBJ1-1, with D perhaps TRBD1 (5 bases). This receptor was taken from a woman in her twenties or thirties with COVID-19, enrolled during active disease. The chain's CDR3 is CASSATRETEAFF. CDR3 bases: TGTGCCAGCTCCGCAACCAGGGAAACTGAAGCTTTCTTT.